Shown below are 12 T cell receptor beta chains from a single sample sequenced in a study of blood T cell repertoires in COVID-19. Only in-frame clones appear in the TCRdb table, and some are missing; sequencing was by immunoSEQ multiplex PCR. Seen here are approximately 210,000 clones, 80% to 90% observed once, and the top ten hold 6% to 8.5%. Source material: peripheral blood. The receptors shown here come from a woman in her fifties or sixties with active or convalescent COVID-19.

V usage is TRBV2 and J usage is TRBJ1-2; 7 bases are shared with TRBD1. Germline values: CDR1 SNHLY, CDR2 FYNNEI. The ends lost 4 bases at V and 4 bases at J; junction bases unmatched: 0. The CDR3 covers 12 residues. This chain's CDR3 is CASSGDSYGYTF. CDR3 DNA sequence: TGTGCCAGCAGTGGGGACAGCTATGGCTACACCTTC.

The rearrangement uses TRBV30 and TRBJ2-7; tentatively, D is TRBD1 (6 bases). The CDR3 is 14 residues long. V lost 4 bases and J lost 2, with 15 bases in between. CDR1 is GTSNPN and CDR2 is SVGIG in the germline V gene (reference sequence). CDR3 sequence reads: CAWNLQGGPYEQYF. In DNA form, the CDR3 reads TGTGCCTGGAATTTACAAGGGGGTCCCTACGAGCAGTACTTC.

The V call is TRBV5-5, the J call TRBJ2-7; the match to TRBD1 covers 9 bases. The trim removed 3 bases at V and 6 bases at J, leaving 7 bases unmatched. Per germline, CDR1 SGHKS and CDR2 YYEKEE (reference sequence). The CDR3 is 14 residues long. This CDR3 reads CASSSTGQGIEQYV. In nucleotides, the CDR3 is TGTGCCAGCAGCTCAACGGGACAGGGAATCGAGCAGTACGTC.

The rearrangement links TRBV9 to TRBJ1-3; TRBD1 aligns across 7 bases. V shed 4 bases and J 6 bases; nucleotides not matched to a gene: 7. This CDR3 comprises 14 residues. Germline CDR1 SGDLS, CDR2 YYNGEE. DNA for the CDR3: TGTGCCAGCAGCACCCGGACAGGCTCAAACACCATATATTTT. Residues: CASSTRTGSNTIYF.

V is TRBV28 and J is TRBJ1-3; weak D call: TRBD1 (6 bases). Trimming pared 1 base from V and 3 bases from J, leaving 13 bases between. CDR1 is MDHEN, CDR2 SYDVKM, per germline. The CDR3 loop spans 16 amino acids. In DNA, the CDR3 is TGTGCCAGCAGTTTATCCCCAGGGGCGGGTGGAAACACCATATATTTT. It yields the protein CASSLSPGAGGNTIYF.

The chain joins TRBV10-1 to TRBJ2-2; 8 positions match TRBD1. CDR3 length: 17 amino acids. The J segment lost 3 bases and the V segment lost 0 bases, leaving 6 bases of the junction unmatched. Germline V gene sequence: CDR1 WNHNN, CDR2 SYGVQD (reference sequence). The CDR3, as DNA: TGCGCCAGCAGTGAGTCACACGTGACAGGGGACACCGGGGAGCTGTTTTTT. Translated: CASSESHVTGDTGELFF.

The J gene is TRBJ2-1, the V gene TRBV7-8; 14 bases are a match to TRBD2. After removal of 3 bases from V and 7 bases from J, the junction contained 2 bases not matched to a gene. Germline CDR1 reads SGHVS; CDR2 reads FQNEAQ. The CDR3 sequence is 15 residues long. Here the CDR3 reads CASSFRLAGGNEQFF. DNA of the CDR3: TGTGCCAGCAGCTTTAGACTAGCGGGGGGGAATGAGCAGTTCTTC. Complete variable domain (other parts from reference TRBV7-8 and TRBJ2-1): GAGVSQSPRYKVAKRGQDVALRCDPISGHVSLFWYQQALGQGPEFLTYFQNEAQLDKSGLPSDRFFAERPEGSVSTLKIQRTQQEDSAVYLCASSFRLAGGNEQFFGPGTRLTVL.

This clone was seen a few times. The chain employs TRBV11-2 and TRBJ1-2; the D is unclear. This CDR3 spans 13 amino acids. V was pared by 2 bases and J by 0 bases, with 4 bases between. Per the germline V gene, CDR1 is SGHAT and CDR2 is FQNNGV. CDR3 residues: CASSLTANYGYTF. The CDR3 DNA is TGTGCCAGCAGCTTAACAGCTAACTATGGCTACACCTTC. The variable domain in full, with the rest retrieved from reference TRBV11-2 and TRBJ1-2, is EAGVAQSPRYKIIEKRQSVAFWCNPISGHATLYWYQQILGQGPKLLIQFQNNGVVDDSQLPKDRFSAERLKGVDSTLKIQPAKLEDSAVYLCASSLTANYGYTFGSGTRLTVV.

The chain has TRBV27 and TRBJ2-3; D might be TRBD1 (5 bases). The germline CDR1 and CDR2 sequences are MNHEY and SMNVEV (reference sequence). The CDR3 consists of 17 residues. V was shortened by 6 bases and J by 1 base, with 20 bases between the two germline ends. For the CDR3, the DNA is TGTGCCAGCAGCCGGAGCGCAGGGAAGGCGGGCACAGATACGCAGTATTTT. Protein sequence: CASSRSAGKAGTDTQYF.

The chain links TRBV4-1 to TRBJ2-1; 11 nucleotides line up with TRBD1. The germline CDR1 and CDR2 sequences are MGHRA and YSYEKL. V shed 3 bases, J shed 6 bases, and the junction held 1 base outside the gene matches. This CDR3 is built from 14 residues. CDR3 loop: CASSHGTGGNEQFF. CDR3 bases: TGCGCCAGCAGCCATGGGACAGGGGGCAATGAGCAGTTCTTC.

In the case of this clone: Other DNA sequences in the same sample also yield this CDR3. This chain's CDR3 is CASSLGSYGYTF. CDR3 bases: TGTGCCAGCAGTTTAGGGAGTTATGGCTACACCTTC. The V gene is TRBV28, the J gene TRBJ1-2; D unclear. V was pared by 2 bases and J by 5 bases, with 6 bases between. Germline CDR1 reads MDHEN; CDR2 reads SYDVKM. The CDR3 runs to 12 residues.

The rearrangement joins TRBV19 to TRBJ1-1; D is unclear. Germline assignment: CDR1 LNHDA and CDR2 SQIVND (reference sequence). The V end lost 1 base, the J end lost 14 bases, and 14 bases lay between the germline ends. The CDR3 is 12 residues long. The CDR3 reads CASSIGGERAFF. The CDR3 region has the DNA TGTGCCAGTAGTATAGGCGGGGAGAGGGCCTTCTTT.